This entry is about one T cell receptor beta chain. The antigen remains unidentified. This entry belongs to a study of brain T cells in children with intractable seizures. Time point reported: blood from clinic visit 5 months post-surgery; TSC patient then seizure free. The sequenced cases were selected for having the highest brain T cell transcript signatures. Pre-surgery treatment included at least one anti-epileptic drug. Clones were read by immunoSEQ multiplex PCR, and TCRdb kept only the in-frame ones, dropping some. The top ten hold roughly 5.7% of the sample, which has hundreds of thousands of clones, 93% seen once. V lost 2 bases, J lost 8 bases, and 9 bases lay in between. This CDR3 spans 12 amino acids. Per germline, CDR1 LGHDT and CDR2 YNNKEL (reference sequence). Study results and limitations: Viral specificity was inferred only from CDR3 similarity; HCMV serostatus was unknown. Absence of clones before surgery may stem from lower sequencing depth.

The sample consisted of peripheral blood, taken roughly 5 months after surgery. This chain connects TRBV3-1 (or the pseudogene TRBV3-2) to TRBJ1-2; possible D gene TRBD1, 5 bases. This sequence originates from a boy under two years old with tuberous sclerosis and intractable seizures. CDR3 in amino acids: CASSQIQGGYTF. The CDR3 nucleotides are TGTGCCAGCAGCCAAATCCAGGGAGGCTACACCTTC.